The 23 T cell receptor beta chains below all came from one sample that was sequenced in a study of T cells in Graves' hyperthyroidism and ophthalmopathy. From RNA transcripts, TCR beta CDR3 regions were amplified. The HTBI primer set was used in a first-round RT-PCR of the TCR CDR3. TCRdb independently ran MiXCR on the multiplex PCR reads; one entry per CDR3 protein. This table holds about 740,000 distinct CDR3 sequences, around 13% found once. Specimen: blood. The source of these receptors is a woman younger than 35 with Graves' hyperthyroidism.

The rearrangement uses TRBV20-1 and TRBJ2-5, with 8 nucleotides matching TRBD1. CDR1 and CDR2 (germline): DFQATT, SNEGSKA (reference sequence). The CDR3 is 14 amino acids. V was clipped by 5 bases and J by 6 bases; unmatched bases: 11. The DNA of the CDR3 is TGCAGTGCTTCGAGGGACAGGTCACGGAAGACCCAGTACTTC. It encodes CSASRDRSRKTQYF.

This clonotype was observed many times. This chain joins TRBV7-2 and TRBJ2-3; D call uncertain. Per the germline V gene, CDR1 is SGHTA and CDR2 is FQGNSA. V gave up 2 bases and J gave up 2 bases, with 14 bases separating them. The CDR3 covers 16 residues. The CDR3: CASSLMAAPNTDTQYF. In DNA, the CDR3 is TGTGCCAGCAGCTTAATGGCGGCGCCCAACACAGATACGCAGTATTTT.

Here the CDR3 DNA reads TGTGCCAGCAGCTTCAATCGGCCGAGTTACGAGCAGTTCTTC. The encoded protein is CASSFNRPSYEQFF. V usage is TRBV6-1 and J usage is TRBJ2-7; unclear D gene. The J call could be wrong; TRBJ2-1 is a better fit for the DNA end. The CDR3 has 14 residues. Germline-derived CDR1 and CDR2 are MNHNS and SASEGT.

Only a few counts were recorded for this clonotype. This rearrangement joins TRBV12-3 or TRBV12-4 to TRBJ2-1; perhaps D is TRBD1 or TRBD2 (5 bases each). CDR3 length: 13 residues. Between the trimmed V and J ends, which lost 7 bases and 4 bases, there was a span of 11 bases. The CDR3 DNA follows: TGTGCCAGCATAACTGGGGGTTACAATGAGCAGTTCTTC. It encodes CASITGGYNEQFF.

This clonotype was seen a few times. The chain carries TRBV6-5 and TRBJ2-3; 10 bases line up with TRBD2. This CDR3 contains 17 residues. The V gene end was trimmed by 0 bases and the J gene end by 6 bases; junction bases not matched to a gene: 9. The V gene's germline CDR1 is MNHEY and CDR2 SVGAGI. CDR3 nucleotide sequence: TGTGCCAGCAGTTACTCGGCTAGCGGGAGAATCGGGGATACGCAGTATTTT. It encodes CASSYSASGRIGDTQYF.

The V and J genes are TRBV4-1 and TRBJ2-7; possible D gene TRBD2, 5 bases. Looked up from germline, CDR1 is MGHRA and CDR2 is YSYEKL. V gave up 1 base and J gave up 4 bases, with 11 bases separating them. The CDR3 is 14 residues long. The CDR3 reads CASSQGTASYEQYF. In nucleotides, the CDR3 is TGCGCCAGCAGCCAAGGGACTGCATCTTACGAGCAGTACTTC.

The chain uses TRBV10-3 and TRBJ1-2, with D maybe TRBD1 (5 bases). CDR1 and CDR2 from the germline V gene are ENHRY and SYGVKD. The ends were cut back, 10 bases at V and 3 bases at J, with 21 bases in the middle. The length of the CDR3 is 15 residues. CDR3 DNA: TGTGCCAGCAGCCCGCACCCGGGGACCGACTATGGCTACACCTTC. It yields the protein CASSPHPGTDYGYTF.

The sample holds a few counts of this clonotype. The rearrangement links TRBV4-1 to TRBJ1-2; TRBD1 aligns across 8 bases. Per the germline V gene, CDR1 is MGHRA and CDR2 is YSYEKL. The CDR3 contains 15 residues. The ends lost 4 bases at V and 8 bases at J; junction bases unmatched: 12. Here the CDR3 reads CASSRTTGVSKGYTF. CDR3 in DNA: TGCGCCAGCAGCCGTACGACAGGGGTATCAAAGGGCTACACCTTC.

In its sample, this clonotype was seen many times. The chain uses TRBV12-3 or TRBV12-4 and TRBJ1-5; TRBD1 matches 7 bases. V lost 1 base and J lost 6; bases outside the gene matches: 0. This CDR3 spans 13 amino acids. The CDR3 DNA reads TGTGCCAGCAGTTTAGACAGGGGTCAGCCCCAGCATTTT. Protein: CASSLDRGQPQHF.

This clonotype came up many times. The chain carries TRBV18 and TRBJ1-6; TRBD1 matches at 8 bases. Germline CDR1 and CDR2: KGHSH and LQKENI. J gave up 10 bases and V 3 bases, and 8 bases lay outside the gene matches. The CDR3 contains 15 residues. The CDR3 is CASSPSTGVWSPLHF. The CDR3 bases are TGTGCCAGCTCACCCTCGACAGGGGTCTGGTCACCCCTCCACTTT.

The genes are TRBV5-1 and TRBJ2-5, with a possible D match to TRBD2 (7 bases). This CDR3 contains 16 residues. The germline V and J ends were trimmed by 4 bases and 5 bases, with 21 bases remaining between them. Germline CDR1 is SGHRS and CDR2 is YFSETQ. The CDR3 DNA follows: TGCGCCAGCAGCCCCACGGCGGGGGCGAGGGGGGAGACCCAGTACTTC. Its protein is CASSPTAGARGETQYF. Supplemented by reference TRBV5-1 and TRBJ2-5, the full variable domain reads KAGVTQTPRYLIKTRGQQVTLSCSPISGHRSVSWYQQTPGQGLQFLFEYFSETQRNKGNFPGRFSGRQFSNSRSEMNVSTLELGDSALYLCASSPTAGARGETQYFGPGTRLLVL.

The count of this clonotype is one. The chain combines TRBV5-5 with TRBJ1-3, with no clear D. This CDR3 comprises 13 residues. Germline V CDR1 and CDR2: SGHKS, YYEKEE (reference sequence). In DNA form, the CDR3 reads TGTGCTACAAGCGGGGTAGATGGAAACACCATATATTTT. It encodes CATSGVDGNTIYF.

The V and J genes are TRBV29-1 and TRBJ2-7; D may be TRBD1 (6 bases). The CDR3 covers 13 residues. From germline, CDR1 is SQVTM and CDR2 ANQGSEA. V lost 7 bases, J lost 2 bases, and 15 bases lay in between. In nucleotides, the CDR3 is TGCAGCGGGGGGCAGGGCCCTACCTACGAGCAGTACTTC. Residues: CSGGQGPTYEQYF.

The J gene is TRBJ1-1, the V gene TRBV28; the D is unclear. The germline CDR1 and CDR2 sequences are MDHEN and SYDVKM. The CDR3 spans 12 residues. V dropped 4 bases and J dropped 1 base, with 4 bases sitting between them. CDR3 region: CASSWPNTEAFF. DNA of the CDR3: TGTGCCAGCAGTTGGCCGAACACTGAAGCTTTCTTT.

This clonotype was seen a few times. V is TRBV6-1 and J is TRBJ2-2, with 13 bases fitting TRBD2. V was pared by 2 bases and J by 2 bases, with 5 bases of the junction left unmatched. The CDR3 is 18 residues long. From germline, CDR1 is MNHNS and CDR2 SASEGT. The CDR3 DNA sequence: TGTGCCAGCAGTGAATTTGGACTAGCGGGAGTTAACACCGGGGAGCTGTTTTTT. This codes for CASSEFGLAGVNTGELFF.

This clonotype was picked up many times. V and J are TRBV29-1 and TRBJ2-3; 7 bases are shared with TRBD2. V lost 1 base and J lost 6; bases outside the gene matches: 4. The CDR3 consists of 13 residues. Per germline, CDR1 SQVTM and CDR2 ANQGSEA. DNA of the CDR3: TGCAGCGTTGAAGGACTAGCCGGCGATACGCAGTATTTT. It translates to CSVEGLAGDTQYF.

The rearrangement links TRBV28 to TRBJ1-2; a weak D match, TRBD1 (5 bases). V lost 11 bases, J lost 2 bases, and 15 bases lay in between. The V gene's germline CDR1 is MDHEN and CDR2 SYDVKM. The CDR3 length is 13 residues. The DNA for the CDR3 is TGTGCCTCCTCCGGGGGAGCGAACTATGGCTACACCTTC. Protein product: CASSGGANYGYTF.

The rearrangement links TRBV15 to TRBJ2-1; D not resolved. The CDR3 length is 13 residues. The germline V gene encodes CDR1 LNHNV and CDR2 YYDKDF (reference sequence). The V gene lost 5 bases and the J gene lost 10 bases, with 15 bases spanning the gap. The DNA of the CDR3 is TGTGCCACCAGCGGTGACCAGCTCAGGGAGCAGTTCTTC. Translating it yields CATSGDQLREQFF.

The V gene is TRBV6-1, the J gene TRBJ2-1; 7 bases map to TRBD2. After removal of 4 bases from V and 0 bases from J, the junction contained 6 bases not matched to a gene. This CDR3 is 16 amino acids long. CDR1 and CDR2 from the germline V gene are MNHNS and SASEGT. CDR3 sequence reads: CASSAASGSSYNEQFF. In DNA, the CDR3 is TGTGCCAGCAGTGCAGCTAGCGGAAGCTCCTACAATGAGCAGTTCTTC.

The table lists this clonotype with many counts. V gene TRBV7-9 combines with J gene TRBJ2-5; 9 nucleotides match TRBD1. The trim removed 4 bases at V and 2 bases at J, leaving 8 bases unmatched. Per the germline V gene, CDR1 is SEHNR and CDR2 is FQNEAQ (reference sequence). CDR3 length: 16 amino acids. In DNA form, the CDR3 reads TGTGCCAGCAGCTCCGCAAAGGGGACAGGGCAAGAGACCCAGTACTTC. Translated, it gives CASSSAKGTGQETQYF.

This clonotype occurred many times. One junction end does not reproduce the germline sequence, and a read error may be involved. This chain joins TRBV9 and TRBJ1-5; D might be TRBD1 (6 bases). This CDR3 has 15 residues. Germline V gives CDR1 SGDLS, CDR2 YYNGEE. CDR3 sequence reads: CASSVGGLSNQPQHF. Written as DNA, the CDR3 is TGTGCCAGCAGTGTAGGGGGACTAAGCAATCAGCCCCAGCATTTT. The variable domain in full, with the rest retrieved from reference TRBV9 and TRBJ1-5, is DSGVTQTPKHLITATGQRVTLRCSPRSGDLSVYWYQQSLDQGLQFLIQYYNGEERAKGNILERFSAQQFPDLHSELNLSSLELGDSALYFCASSVGGLSNQPQHFGDGTRLSIL.

V gene TRBV6-2 or TRBV6-3 combines with J gene TRBJ1-1; D unclear. The CDR3 spans 14 residues. The V and J ends lost 2 bases and 5 bases respectively, with 12 bases between them. In germline, CDR1 is MNHEY, CDR2 SVGEGT. The CDR3 bases are TGTGCCAGCAGTTACCCTGGTTGGCAGACTGAAGCTTTCTTT. Its translation: CASSYPGWQTEAFF.

This clonotype has at least ten counts. This chain joins TRBV28 and TRBJ1-3; D call uncertain. V was clipped by 6 bases and J by 3 bases, with 12 bases between them. The CDR3 runs to 14 residues. Germline V gene sequence: CDR1 MDHEN, CDR2 SYDVKM. The CDR3 spells CASSRSTFGNTIYF. Written as DNA, the CDR3 is TGTGCCAGCAGCCGATCAACGTTTGGAAACACCATATATTTT.